What follows are 20 T cell receptor beta chains derived from one specimen sequenced in a study of T cell responses to AZD1222 COVID-19 vaccine. Libraries were prepared by immunoSEQ multiplex PCR; TCRdb keeps only in-frame clonotypes and omits some of them. The repertoire holds 100,000 to 150,000 clones, around 83% seen once, with 4.4% in the top ten. Here the sequenced sample was peripheral blood, taken 28 days after the second AZD1222 dose. All receptors derive from an adult who received the AZD1222 COVID-19 vaccine.

The rearrangement links TRBV10-3 to TRBJ2-7; 7 bases are a match to TRBD1. Germline assignment: CDR1 ENHRY and CDR2 SYGVKD. This CDR3 region has 16 residues. Trimming cost V 7 bases and J 7 bases; bases outside gene matches: 19. As DNA, the CDR3 is TGTGCCATCACCAACACTATACAGGGGACCCGCGGGGAGCAGTACTTC. Translation gives CAITNTIQGTRGEQYF.

The gene calls are TRBV20-1 and TRBJ1-5; D ambiguous. Trimming removed 3 bases from V and 5 bases from J, with 11 bases in between. The CDR3 covers 13 residues. Looked up from germline, CDR1 is DFQATT and CDR2 is SNEGSKA (reference sequence). The CDR3: CSASPRNDQPQHF. The CDR3 region has the DNA TGCAGTGCTAGTCCCAGAAACGATCAGCCCCAGCATTTT.

The chain carries TRBV7-6 and TRBJ1-1, with D possibly matching TRBD1 (6 bases). V was cut by 5 bases and J by 0 bases, with 13 bases left in between. This CDR3 is built from 15 residues. Germline V gene lookup returns CDR1 SGHVS and CDR2 FNYEAQ. The CDR3 bases are TGTGCCAGCAGCCAGACCAGGGGAATGAACACTGAAGCTTTCTTT. Amino acids: CASSQTRGMNTEAFF. Supplemented by reference TRBV7-6 and TRBJ1-1, the full variable domain reads GAGVSQSPRYKVTKRGQDVALRCDPISGHVSLYWYRQALGQGPEFLTYFNYEAQQDKSGLPNDRFSAERPEGSISTLTIQRTEQRDSAMYRCASSQTRGMNTEAFFGQGTRLTVV.

This clone came up once. V and J are TRBV5-1 and TRBJ1-6; D is undetermined. Germline V gives CDR1 SGHRS, CDR2 YFSETQ. This CDR3 is built from 15 residues. V gave up 0 bases and J gave up 10 bases, with 14 bases separating them. The CDR3 loop reads CASSLESIVGSPLHF. CDR3 in DNA: TGCGCCAGCAGCTTGGAGTCGATAGTTGGATCACCCCTCCACTTT.

This sequence joins TRBV30 and TRBJ1-2; D is uncertain. The CDR3 sequence is 16 residues long. Trimming stripped 2 bases from V and 7 bases from J, with 23 bases between. Germline V gene sequence: CDR1 GTSNPN, CDR2 SVGIG (reference sequence). The CDR3 loop is CAWSREGVRSFGGYTF. CDR3 in DNA: TGTGCCTGGAGTAGGGAGGGAGTTCGGAGCTTTGGTGGCTACACCTTC.

There are a few counts of this clone. The rearrangement links TRBV29-1 to TRBJ2-7, with TRBD2 matching over 10 bases. Germline CDR1 and CDR2: SQVTM and ANQGSEA. J lost 2 bases, V lost 8 bases, and 6 bases had no gene match. The CDR3 has 13 residues. The DNA for the CDR3 is TGCAGCTATCAGCGGGGGGGGACCTACGAGCAGTACTTC. It yields the protein CSYQRGGTYEQYF.

The V call is TRBV29-1, the J call TRBJ2-2; D call uncertain. This CDR3 is 14 amino acids long. V was clipped by 6 bases and J by 2 bases, with 13 bases between them. CDR1 is SQVTM, CDR2 ANQGSEA, per germline. The CDR3 nucleotides are TGCAGCGTGACCCGGACGGGTAACACCGGGGAGCTGTTTTTT. This translates into CSVTRTGNTGELFF.

In DNA form, the CDR3 reads TGCAGCGCAGGGGGTTCCGCATCGGACGACTATGGCTACACCTTC. Its translation is CSAGGSASDDYGYTF. The chain has TRBV29-1 and TRBJ1-2; 7 nucleotides line up with TRBD1. The CDR3 has 15 residues. The ends lost 7 bases at V and 3 bases at J; junction bases unmatched: 14. Germline values: CDR1 SQVTM, CDR2 ANQGSEA.

This chain connects TRBV18 to TRBJ1-2, with a weak D call TRBD1 (6 bases). This CDR3 comprises 15 residues. The germline CDR1 and CDR2 sequences are KGHSH and LQKENI. Trimming left V 3 bases short and J 4 bases short, with 15 bases between. CDR3 in amino acids: CASSPETGQSYGYTF. The CDR3 DNA sequence: TGTGCCAGCTCACCCGAAACCGGACAGAGCTATGGCTACACCTTC.

This chain links TRBV19 with TRBJ1-6; D is perhaps TRBD1 (5 bases). The CDR3 consists of 15 residues. CDR1 is LNHDA and CDR2 is SQIVND in the germline V gene (reference sequence). V lost 5 bases and J 7 bases, leaving 15 bases between the germline ends. The CDR3 bases are TGTGCCAGTAGTTGGAGCGGGGGTTACAATTCACCCCTCCACTTT. Translation gives CASSWSGGYNSPLHF.

V gene TRBV6-5 combines with J gene TRBJ2-7, with 11 bases matching TRBD1. Germline loops: CDR1 MNHEY, CDR2 SVGAGI. V dropped 8 bases and J dropped 3; count of bases not matched to a gene: 9. The CDR3 is made up of 15 amino acids. CDR3 coding DNA: TGTGCCAGCTCCCCGGGGACAGGGGGAGGCTACGAGCAGTACTTC. Translation gives CASSPGTGGGYEQYF.

This chain connects TRBV4-1 to TRBJ2-7; no definite D call. Germline lookup yields CDR1 MGHRA and CDR2 YSYEKL. The length of the CDR3 is 13 residues. V lost 5 bases and J 1 base, leaving 9 bases between the germline ends. The CDR3 DNA is TGCGCCAGCAGCTATCGCTTGTCCTACGAGCAGTACTTC. Translating gives CASSYRLSYEQYF.

The DNA for the CDR3 is TGTGCCTGGAGTTCTGGGGCTTTCTCTGGAAACACCATATATTTT. Translated: CAWSSGAFSGNTIYF. The gene calls are TRBV30 and TRBJ1-3, with D possibly TRBD1 on 5 matching bases. The V end lost 2 bases, the J end lost 0 bases, and 11 bases lay between the germline ends. CDR1 and CDR2 (germline): GTSNPN, SVGIG (reference sequence). The CDR3 spans 15 residues.

The chain combines TRBV3-1 (or the pseudogene TRBV3-2) with TRBJ2-1; TRBD1 matches at 9 bases. After removal of 3 bases from V and 6 bases from J, the junction contained 6 bases not matched to a gene. The CDR3 length is 15 residues. Germline V gene sequence: CDR1 LGHDT, CDR2 YNNKEL (reference sequence). In nucleotides, the CDR3 is TGTGCCAGCAGCCATACCGGGACAGGGTTCAATGAGCAGTTCTTC. Residues: CASSHTGTGFNEQFF.

This clone was counted once. The rearrangement links TRBV9 to TRBJ2-1; TRBD2 aligns across 10 bases. This CDR3 is built from 15 residues. J was trimmed by 9 bases and V by 0 bases; bases with no gene match: 6. Germline-derived CDR1 and CDR2 are SGDLS and YYNGEE. Written as DNA, the CDR3 is TGTGCCAGCAGCGTAGGAGCGGGGGGGCTACTTGAGCAGTTCTTC. Residues: CASSVGAGGLLEQFF.

The chain joins TRBV6-5 to TRBJ2-4; tentatively, D is TRBD1 (6 bases). The ends were cut back, 0 bases at V and 9 bases at J, with 18 bases in the middle. Germline CDR1 MNHEY, CDR2 SVGAGI. The CDR3 consists of 16 residues. CDR3 loop: CASSYSLDSPKGIQYF. As DNA, the CDR3 is TGTGCCAGCAGTTACTCCCTGGACAGTCCCAAAGGCATTCAGTACTTC.

CDR3: CASSPQGGDNYGYTF. CDR3 DNA sequence: TGTGCCAGCAGCCCCCAGGGGGGCGATAACTATGGCTACACCTTC. This sequence joins TRBV7-2 and TRBJ1-2; 7 bases match TRBD1. CDR1 is SGHTA and CDR2 is FQGNSA in the germline V gene. The CDR3 has 15 amino acids. Losses at the gene ends were 5 bases for V and 1 base for J; bases not matched to a gene: 7.

The rearrangement links TRBV24-1 to TRBJ1-4; D remains ambiguous. There are 14 residues in the CDR3. V was pared by 7 bases and J by 10 bases, with 18 bases between. Per the germline V gene, CDR1 is KGHDR and CDR2 is SFDVKD. Here the CDR3 reads CATSPGISEGKLFF. CDR3 DNA: TGTGCCACCAGCCCCGGAATCTCCGAGGGAAAACTGTTTTTT.

The chain joins TRBV10-2 to TRBJ1-5; TRBD1 matches at 7 bases. CDR3 size: 14 residues. Germline V gene sequence: CDR1 WSHSY, CDR2 SAAADI. V shed 6 bases, J shed 4 bases, and the junction held 6 bases outside the gene matches. The CDR3 DNA is TGCGCCAGCAGCCTGGGACAGAGTAATCAGCCCCAGCATTTT. Amino acids: CASSLGQSNQPQHF.

This rearrangement joins TRBV5-1 to TRBJ2-3; maybe TRBD2 (6 bases). Germline-derived CDR1 and CDR2 are SGHRS and YFSETQ. The CDR3 runs 15 residues. V was trimmed by 4 bases and J by 2 bases, leaving 14 bases between them. This CDR3 reads CASSPGGTSTDTQYF. The CDR3 DNA is TGCGCCAGCAGCCCCGGGGGTACTTCCACAGATACGCAGTATTTT.